This T cell receptor beta chain appears in the sequencing data of a study of T cell changes during pregnancy in multiple sclerosis. Trimming removed 4 bases at V and 3 bases at J, with 10 bases between. The V gene's germline CDR1 is SGHNT and CDR2 YYREEE (reference sequence). CDR3 size: 13 residues. TCRdb's table, derived via immunoSEQ multiplex PCR, lists solely in-frame clones and lacks some. Of about 50,000 clones detected, around 90% appear once; the ten largest clones hold 0.61%. This sample comprised CD4+ T cells from peripheral blood mononuclear cells, obtained after pregnancy. This receptor was obtained from a female donor in good health, enrolled as a control in a pregnancy study. The rearrangement joins TRBV5-4 to TRBJ2-5; perhaps TRBD1 as D (6 bases). CDR3 sequence: CASSDRQEETQYF. The CDR3 region has the DNA TGTGCCAGCAGCGACCGACAGGAAGAGACCCAGTACTTC. Filled out from reference TRBV5-4 and TRBJ2-5, the complete variable domain reads ETGVTQSPTHLIKTRGQQVTLRCSSQSGHNTVSWYQQALGQGPQFIFQYYREEENGRGNFPPRFSGLQFPNYSSELNVNALELDDSALYLCASSDRQEETQYFGPGTRLLVL.